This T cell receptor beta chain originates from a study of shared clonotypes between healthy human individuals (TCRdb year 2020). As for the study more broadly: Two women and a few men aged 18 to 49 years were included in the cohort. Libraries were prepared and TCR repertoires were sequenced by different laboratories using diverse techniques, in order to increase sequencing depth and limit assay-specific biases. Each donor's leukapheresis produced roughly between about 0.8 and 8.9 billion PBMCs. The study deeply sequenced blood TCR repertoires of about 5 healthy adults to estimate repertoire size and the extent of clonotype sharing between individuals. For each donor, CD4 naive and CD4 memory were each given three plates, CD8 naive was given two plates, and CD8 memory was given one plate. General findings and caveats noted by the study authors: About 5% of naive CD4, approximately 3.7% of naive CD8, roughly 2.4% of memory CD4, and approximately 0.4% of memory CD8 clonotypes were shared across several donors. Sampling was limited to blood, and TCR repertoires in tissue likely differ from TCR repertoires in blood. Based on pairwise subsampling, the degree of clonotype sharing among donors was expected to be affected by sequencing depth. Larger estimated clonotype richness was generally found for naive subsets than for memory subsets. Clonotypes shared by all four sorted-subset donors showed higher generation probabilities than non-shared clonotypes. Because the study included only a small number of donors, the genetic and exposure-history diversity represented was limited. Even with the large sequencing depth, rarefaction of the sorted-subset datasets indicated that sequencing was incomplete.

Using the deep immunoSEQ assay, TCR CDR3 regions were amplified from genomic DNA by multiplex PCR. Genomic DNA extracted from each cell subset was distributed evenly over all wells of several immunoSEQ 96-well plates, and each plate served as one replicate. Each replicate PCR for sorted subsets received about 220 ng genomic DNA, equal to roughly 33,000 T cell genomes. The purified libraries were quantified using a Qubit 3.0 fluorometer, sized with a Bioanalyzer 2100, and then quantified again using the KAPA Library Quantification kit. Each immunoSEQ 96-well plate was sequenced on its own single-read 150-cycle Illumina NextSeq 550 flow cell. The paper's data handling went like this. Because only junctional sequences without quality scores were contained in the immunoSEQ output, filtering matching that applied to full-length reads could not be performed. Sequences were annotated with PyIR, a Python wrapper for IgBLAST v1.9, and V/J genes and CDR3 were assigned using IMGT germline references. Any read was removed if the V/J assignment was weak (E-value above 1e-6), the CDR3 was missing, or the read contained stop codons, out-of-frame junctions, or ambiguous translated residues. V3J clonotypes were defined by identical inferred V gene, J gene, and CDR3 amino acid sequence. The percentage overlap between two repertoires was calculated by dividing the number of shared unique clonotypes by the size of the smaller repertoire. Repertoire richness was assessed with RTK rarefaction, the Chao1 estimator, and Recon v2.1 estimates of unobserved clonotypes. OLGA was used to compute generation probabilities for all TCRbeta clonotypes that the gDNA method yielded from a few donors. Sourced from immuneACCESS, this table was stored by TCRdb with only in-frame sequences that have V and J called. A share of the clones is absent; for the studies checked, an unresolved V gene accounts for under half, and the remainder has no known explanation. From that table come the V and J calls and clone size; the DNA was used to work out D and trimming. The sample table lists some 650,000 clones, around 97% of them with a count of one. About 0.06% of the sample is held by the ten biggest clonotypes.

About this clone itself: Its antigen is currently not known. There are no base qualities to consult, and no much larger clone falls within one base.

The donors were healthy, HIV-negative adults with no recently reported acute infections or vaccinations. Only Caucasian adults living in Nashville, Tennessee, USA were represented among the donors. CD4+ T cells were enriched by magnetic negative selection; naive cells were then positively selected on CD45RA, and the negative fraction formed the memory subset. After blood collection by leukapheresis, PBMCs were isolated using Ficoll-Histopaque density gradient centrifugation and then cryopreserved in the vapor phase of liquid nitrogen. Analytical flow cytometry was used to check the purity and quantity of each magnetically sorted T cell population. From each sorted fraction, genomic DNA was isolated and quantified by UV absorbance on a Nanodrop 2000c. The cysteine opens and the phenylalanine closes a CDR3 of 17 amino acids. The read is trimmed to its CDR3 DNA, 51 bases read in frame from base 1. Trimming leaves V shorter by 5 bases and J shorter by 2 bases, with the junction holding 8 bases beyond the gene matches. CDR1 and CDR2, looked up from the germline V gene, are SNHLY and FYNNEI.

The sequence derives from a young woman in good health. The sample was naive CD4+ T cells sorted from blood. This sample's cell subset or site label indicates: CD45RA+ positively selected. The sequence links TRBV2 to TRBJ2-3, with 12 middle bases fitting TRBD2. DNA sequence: TGTGCCAGCAGTTGGGCTAGCGGGAGGGGAAACACAGATACGCAGTATTTT. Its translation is CASSWASGRGNTDTQYF.